The clone carrying this T cell receptor beta chain appeared once. The target antigen is unknown. The data are from a study of cytomegalovirus exposure and HLA in healthy donors. Study as a whole: Unique TCR beta sequences numbering approximately 100 million came from 190 million or so T cells in an earlier analysis.

V shed 5 bases and J 6 bases; nucleotides not matched to a gene: 10. In germline, CDR1 is SGHAT, CDR2 FQDESV (reference sequence). The CDR3 has 15 residues. PCR amplification relied on 60 Vbeta primers (plus 13 Jbeta primers). In the original analysis: A later analysis tallied tens of millions of unique TCR beta chains, around 11 million of them shared. Profiling relied on immunoSEQ multiplex PCR, and the TCRdb table lists in-frame clones only, not all of them. Clone size and the V and J calls come from that table; the DNA yielded D and trimming. The table records roughly 170,000 clones, approximately 78% of them present only once. General study results and limits: At a 0.05 false discovery rate, a later analysis found some 18,000 TCR beta sequences to be associated with HLA alleles. A later analysis found common viral pathogens apparently linked to several of the most significant clusters.

Sequencing was done on a sample of PBMCs. The chain combines TRBV11-1 with TRBJ2-1, with 7 nucleotides matching TRBD1. This sequence originates from a woman between 45 and 60 years old in good health and CMV-seropositive. The CDR3 is CASSRGSAGGNEQFF. The DNA of the CDR3 is TGTGCCAGCAGCCGAGGTAGTGCAGGGGGCAATGAGCAGTTCTTC.